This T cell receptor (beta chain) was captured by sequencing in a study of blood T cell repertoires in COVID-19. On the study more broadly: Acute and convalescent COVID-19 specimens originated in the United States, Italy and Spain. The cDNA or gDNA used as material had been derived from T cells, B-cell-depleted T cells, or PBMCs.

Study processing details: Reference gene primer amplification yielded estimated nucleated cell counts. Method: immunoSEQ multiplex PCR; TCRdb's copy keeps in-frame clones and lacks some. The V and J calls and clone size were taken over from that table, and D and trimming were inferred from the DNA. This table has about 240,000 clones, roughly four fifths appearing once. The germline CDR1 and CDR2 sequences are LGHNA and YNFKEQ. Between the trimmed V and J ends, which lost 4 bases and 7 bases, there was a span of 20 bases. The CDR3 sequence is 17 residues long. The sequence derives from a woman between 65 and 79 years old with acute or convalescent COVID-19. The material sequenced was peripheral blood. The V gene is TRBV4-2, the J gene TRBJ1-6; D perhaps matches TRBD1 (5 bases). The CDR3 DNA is TGTGCCAGCAGCCCAGTTGTAAACACAGGCGTAAATTCACCCCTCCACTTT. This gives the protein CASSPVVNTGVNSPLHF.